Listed below are T cell receptor delta chains from one sample, sequenced in a study of Vδ1+ human thymocytes. TCRdb called clones from the multiplex PCR reads again using CATT. Here the sample spans about 53,000 delta-chain clones, more than 12% being singletons. Sequencing was carried out using Vdelta1+ gamma-delta thymocytes from the thymus. The source of these receptors is a girl under three years old who had congenital heart surgery. Both conserved end residues are part of each CDR3. D genes are given only for firm matches. Clone sizes are given selectively: once, few, many, or a class where the clone is expanded.

len: 25
v_gene: TRDV1
d_gene: .
abundance: .
j_gene: TRDJ1
CDR3nt: TGTGCTCTTGGGGATCCCCACCTTCGCCCGAGTGATACGCAAGCCCTCCCATCTTACACCGATAAACTCATCTTT
CDR3aa: CALGDPHLRPSDTQALPSYTDKLIF

len: 20
v_gene: TRDV1
d_gene: TRDD3
abundance: .
j_gene: TRDJ1
CDR3nt: TGTGCTCTTGAGGAACGACGGCCCGTTACTGGGGGCCACTACACCGATAAACTCATCTTT
CDR3aa: CALEERRPVTGGHYTDKLIF

len: 17
v_gene: TRDV1
d_gene: .
abundance: few
j_gene: TRDJ1
CDR3nt: TGTGCTCTTGGGGGACAACCTCCCCCCCGGTACACCGATAAACTCATCTTT
CDR3aa: CALGGQPPPRYTDKLIF

len: 17
v_gene: TRDV1
d_gene: TRDD3
abundance: few
j_gene: TRDJ1
CDR3nt: TGTGCTCTTGGGGAACGAATTCTGGGGGATACGAACGATAAACTCATCTTT
CDR3aa: CALGERILGDTNDKLIF

len: 16
v_gene: TRDV1
d_gene: .
abundance: .
j_gene: TRDJ1
CDR3nt: TGTGCTCTTGGGGAACTTCGTCCGGGGTACACCGATAAACTCATCTTT
CDR3aa: CALGELRPGYTDKLIF

len: 18
v_gene: TRDV1
d_gene: TRDD3
abundance: once
j_gene: TRDJ1
CDR3nt: TGTGCTCTTGGGGAACTATGGGGGACACGCGAGTACACCGATAAACTCATCTTT
CDR3aa: CALGELWGTREYTDKLIF

len: 13
v_gene: TRDV2
d_gene: .
abundance: .
j_gene: TRDJ1
CDR3nt: TGTGCCTGTGCGGCTCCGGAGGGATATAAACTCATCTTC
CDR3aa: CACAAPEGYKLIF

len: 22
v_gene: TRDV1
d_gene: TRDD3
abundance: few
j_gene: TRDJ1
CDR3nt: TGTGCTCTTGGGGAACTGATCCTCGATCCTACCCGACTGGGGGATGAGACCGATAAACTCATCTTT
CDR3aa: CALGELILDPTRLGDETDKLIF

len: 15
v_gene: TRDV1
d_gene: .
abundance: few
j_gene: TRDJ1
CDR3nt: TGTGCTCTTGGGGAACTGCGATACGGCCTCGATAAACTCATCTTT
CDR3aa: CALGELRYGLDKLIF

len: 19
v_gene: TRDV1
d_gene: .
abundance: .
j_gene: TRDJ1
CDR3nt: TGTGCTCTTGGGGTGTCGTCGCTGGGCGAGCCATCGTACACCGATAAACTCATCTTT
CDR3aa: CALGVSSLGEPSYTDKLIF

len: 15
v_gene: TRDV1
d_gene: .
abundance: few
j_gene: TRDJ1
CDR3nt: TGTGCTCTTGGGCACCGGGATATATGGTCCAGTAAACTCATCTTT
CDR3aa: CALGHRDIWSSKLIF

len: 20
v_gene: TRDV1
d_gene: .
abundance: few
j_gene: TRDJ1
CDR3nt: TGTGCTCTTGGGAACAGCCAACACGGTCCCACCCAGTGGGGGGGGCATAAACTCATCTTT
CDR3aa: CALGNSQHGPTQWGGHKLIF

len: 24
v_gene: TRDV1
d_gene: .
abundance: few
j_gene: TRDJ1
CDR3nt: TGTGCTCTTGGGGAATTCACTGGTCCTCCTCTTGAAGGGATTCGGGGGCCCTACACCGATAAACTCATCTTT
CDR3aa: CALGEFTGPPLEGIRGPYTDKLIF

len: 19
v_gene: TRDV1
d_gene: TRDD2
abundance: .
j_gene: TRDJ1
CDR3nt: TGTGCTCTTCACCCCCTTCCTACAGGGGGACCTCTTTACACCGATAAACTCATCTTT
CDR3aa: CALHPLPTGGPLYTDKLIF

len: 16
v_gene: TRDV1
d_gene: TRDD3
abundance: .
j_gene: TRDJ1
CDR3nt: TGTGCTCTTGGGGGAGAGGACTGGGGGTCCACCGATGAACTCATCTTT
CDR3aa: CALGGEDWGSTDELIF

len: 22
v_gene: TRDV1
d_gene: TRDD3
abundance: .
j_gene: TRDJ1
CDR3nt: TGTGCTCTTGGGGACTACAACCCTCCTAATTACCGTACTGGGGCCCAGGAAAATAAACTCATCTTT
CDR3aa: CALGDYNPPNYRTGAQENKLIF

len: 22
v_gene: TRDV1
d_gene: TRDD3
abundance: few
j_gene: TRDJ1
CDR3nt: TGTGCTCTTGGGGAACGGGGTCTTCTTCCAAACTACTGGGGGATACAGGGCGATAAACTCATCTTT
CDR3aa: CALGERGLLPNYWGIQGDKLIF

len: 16
v_gene: TRDV1
d_gene: .
abundance: .
j_gene: TRDJ1
CDR3nt: TGTGCTCTTGGCCCTCAGGGGGTTCTCAACCGCGATAAACTCATCTTT
CDR3aa: CALGPQGVLNRDKLIF

len: 14
v_gene: TRDV3
d_gene: TRDD3
abundance: .
j_gene: TRDJ1
CDR3nt: TGTGCCCCCAGCCACGGGGATAACACCGATAAACTCATCTTT
CDR3aa: CAPSHGDNTDKLIF

len: 20
v_gene: TRDV1
d_gene: TRDD3
abundance: .
j_gene: TRDJ1
CDR3nt: TGTGCTCTTGGGGAGTCTCCTACTGGGGGAGAACTCCTGTACACCGATAAACTCATCTTT
CDR3aa: CALGESPTGGELLYTDKLIF

len: 20
v_gene: TRDV1
d_gene: TRDD3
abundance: .
j_gene: TRDJ1
CDR3nt: TGTGCTCTTGGGGAACTTAGGGGATTCTGTACTGGGGGATGCAAGGACAAACTCATCTTT
CDR3aa: CALGELRGFCTGGCKDKLIF

len: 19
v_gene: TRDV1
d_gene: TRDD3
abundance: .
j_gene: TRDJ1
CDR3nt: TGTGCTCTTGGGACCTCGTCCTGGGGGATACTAAGGGACACCGATAAACTCATCTTT
CDR3aa: CALGTSSWGILRDTDKLIF

len: 14
v_gene: TRDV1
d_gene: .
abundance: .
j_gene: TRDJ1
CDR3nt: TGTGCTCTTGGGGCAGGCCTTCCCACCGATAAACTCATCTTT
CDR3aa: CALGAGLPTDKLIF

len: 25
v_gene: TRDV1
d_gene: TRDD3
abundance: few
j_gene: TRDJ1
CDR3nt: TGTGCTCTTGGGGAACTCTTCCTCCCTCAACCCCTTACTGGGGGATACTGGGGGAACACCGATAAACTCATCTTT
CDR3aa: CALGELFLPQPLTGGYWGNTDKLIF

len: 21
v_gene: TRDV1
d_gene: TRDD3
abundance: few
j_gene: TRDJ1
CDR3nt: TGTGCTCTTGGGGATCTCCTCCCCCTTGGGGCGTCTGGGGGATACACCGATAAACTCATCTTT
CDR3aa: CALGDLLPLGASGGYTDKLIF

len: 19
v_gene: TRDV1
d_gene: TRDD3
abundance: few
j_gene: TRDJ1
CDR3nt: TGTGCTCTTGGGGAAGATCATGATAACTTACTGGGGGATACGGTTAAACTCATCTTT
CDR3aa: CALGEDHDNLLGDTVKLIF

len: 22
v_gene: TRDV1
d_gene: TRDD3
abundance: few
j_gene: TRDJ1
CDR3nt: TGTGCTCTTGGGGAACTTCTGGCCGCGGAAGTACTGGGGGATACCGTAACCGATAAACTCATCTTT
CDR3aa: CALGELLAAEVLGDTVTDKLIF

len: 16
v_gene: TRDV2
d_gene: TRDD3
abundance: many
j_gene: TRDJ1
CDR3nt: TGTGCCTGTGGGGGCAGAAGGGGGATCCGAACCGATAAACTCATCTTT
CDR3aa: CACGGRRGIRTDKLIF

len: 20
v_gene: TRDV1
d_gene: .
abundance: .
j_gene: TRDJ1
CDR3nt: TGTGCTCTTGGGGAAGGGCGGTCCTCCCCTGGGTATCCCGTTCTGGGTAAACTCATCTTT
CDR3aa: CALGEGRSSPGYPVLGKLIF

len: 18
v_gene: TRDV1
d_gene: .
abundance: few
j_gene: TRDJ1
CDR3nt: TGTGCTCTTGGGGAACTACCCGCTACGGCCTCTCCGAATAATAAACTCATCTTT
CDR3aa: CALGELPATASPNNKLIF

len: 22
v_gene: TRDV1
d_gene: .
abundance: .
j_gene: TRDJ1
CDR3nt: TGTGCTCTTGGGGAACCCGCTGGATCTCCCGGGGGACCAGCACGGTACACCGATAAACTCATCTTT
CDR3aa: CALGEPAGSPGGPARYTDKLIF

len: 19
v_gene: TRDV1
d_gene: .
abundance: .
j_gene: TRDJ1
CDR3nt: TGTGCTCTTGGGGAAATAGTGGAGGGATGCCTCGGTGAGGGCGATAAACTCATCTTT
CDR3aa: CALGEIVEGCLGEGDKLIF

len: 25
v_gene: TRDV1
d_gene: TRDD3
abundance: few
j_gene: TRDJ1
CDR3nt: TGTGCTCTTGGGGAACTCGAATCCTTCCTTCACTCCTCCCCTGGGGGATACTGTCACACCGATAAACTCATCTTT
CDR3aa: CALGELESFLHSSPGGYCHTDKLIF

len: 18
v_gene: TRDV1
d_gene: TRDD3
abundance: few
j_gene: TRDJ1
CDR3nt: TGTGCTCTTCGCCTCGATCTGGGGGATACGAAGTACACCGATAAACTCATCTTT
CDR3aa: CALRLDLGDTKYTDKLIF

len: 13
v_gene: TRAV29/DV5
d_gene: TRDD3
abundance: medium-sized
j_gene: TRDJ1
CDR3nt: TGTGCGGAGCCCAGTACTGGGGGATGTAAACTCATCTTT
CDR3aa: CAEPSTGGCKLIF

len: 21
v_gene: TRDV1
d_gene: TRDD3
abundance: .
j_gene: TRDJ2
CDR3nt: TGTGCTCTTGGGGCTCTACGGTTTTCTGGGGGATCTCCAGCTTTGACAGCACAACTCTTCTTT
CDR3aa: CALGALRFSGGSPALTAQLFF

len: 22
v_gene: TRDV1
d_gene: .
abundance: .
j_gene: TRDJ1
CDR3nt: TGTGCTCTTGGGGAAACCCCGCCACGATCACGTTCCAGGGGGTCCCACACCGATAAACTCATCTTT
CDR3aa: CALGETPPRSRSRGSHTDKLIF

len: 17
v_gene: TRDV1
d_gene: .
abundance: few
j_gene: TRDJ1
CDR3nt: TGTGCTCTTGGGGAACTAGTGGGGGGGCCGTACACCGATAAACTCATCTTT
CDR3aa: CALGELVGGPYTDKLIF

len: 15
v_gene: TRDV1
d_gene: .
abundance: few
j_gene: TRDJ1
CDR3nt: TGTGCTCTTGGGGAAAGGTGCTTGTCTGAGACACGGCTCATCTTT
CDR3aa: CALGERCLSETRLIF

len: 14
v_gene: TRDV1
d_gene: .
abundance: few
j_gene: TRDJ1
CDR3nt: TGTGCTCTTGGGATCTTGTCCGTGCTCGATAAACTCATCTTT
CDR3aa: CALGILSVLDKLIF

len: 21
v_gene: TRDV1
d_gene: .
abundance: .
j_gene: TRDJ1
CDR3nt: TGTGCTCTTGGGGCTAGGACCACACGCCCAGGGGGTCCCTTGTACACCGATAAACTCATCTTT
CDR3aa: CALGARTTRPGGPLYTDKLIF

len: 20
v_gene: TRDV1
d_gene: TRDD3
abundance: few
j_gene: TRDJ1
CDR3nt: TGTGCTCTTGGGGAACCCAGGGTCGATCTGGGGGATAAAACAACCGATAAACTCATCTTT
CDR3aa: CALGEPRVDLGDKTTDKLIF

len: 13
v_gene: TRDV1
d_gene: .
abundance: few
j_gene: TRDJ1
CDR3nt: TGTGCTCTTGGAGGCGGGAGGGTGCATAAACTCATCTTC
CDR3aa: CALGGGRVHKLIF

len: 15
v_gene: TRDV2
d_gene: TRDD3
abundance: many
j_gene: TRDJ1
CDR3nt: TGTGCCTGTGACACTCCCGAGGTACTGGGGGATAAACTCATCTTT
CDR3aa: CACDTPEVLGDKLIF

len: 21
v_gene: TRDV1
d_gene: TRDD3
abundance: few
j_gene: TRDJ1
CDR3nt: TGTGCTCTTGGGAACCCCTCCTTCCACTTAACCACTGGGGGATACACCGATAAACTCATCTTT
CDR3aa: CALGNPSFHLTTGGYTDKLIF

len: 20
v_gene: TRDV1
d_gene: TRDD3
abundance: .
j_gene: TRDJ1
CDR3nt: TGTGCTCTTGGGGAACACAGGGGTCCTTACTGGGGGATAAGGTCCGATAAACTCATCTTT
CDR3aa: CALGEHRGPYWGIRSDKLIF

len: 19
v_gene: TRDV2
d_gene: TRDD3
abundance: few
j_gene: TRDJ3
CDR3nt: TGTGCAACCGTGGTGGGGGACCCCGCATCCTCCTGGGACACCCGACAGATGTTTTTC
CDR3aa: CATVVGDPASSWDTRQMFF

len: 23
v_gene: TRDV1
d_gene: TRDD3
abundance: .
j_gene: TRDJ1
CDR3nt: TGTGCTCTTGGGGAACTCTTGCTTCCTACGTATGCCTCTACTGGGGGATACACCGATAAACTCATCTTT
CDR3aa: CALGELLLPTYASTGGYTDKLIF

len: 20
v_gene: TRDV1
d_gene: TRDD2
abundance: .
j_gene: TRDJ1
CDR3nt: TGTGCTCTTGGACCCAACCCTTCCTACAACTCCCGCTCGTACACCGATAAACTCATCTTT
CDR3aa: CALGPNPSYNSRSYTDKLIF

len: 16
v_gene: TRDV1
d_gene: TRDD3
abundance: few
j_gene: TRDJ1
CDR3nt: TGTGCTCTTGGGACCTCTTCTGGGATACGCCCCGATAAACTCATCTTT
CDR3aa: CALGTSSGIRPDKLIF

len: 14
v_gene: TRDV1
d_gene: .
abundance: .
j_gene: TRDJ1
CDR3nt: TGTGCCCTTGGCGGGGATTTGAATACTTATAAACTCATCTTT
CDR3aa: CALGGDLNTYKLIF

len: 15
v_gene: TRDV1
d_gene: TRDD3
abundance: few
j_gene: TRDJ1
CDR3nt: TGTGCTCTTACCTCTGCTGGGGGATACTCCGATAAACTCATCTTT
CDR3aa: CALTSAGGYSDKLIF

len: 17
v_gene: TRDV1
d_gene: TRDD3
abundance: .
j_gene: TRDJ1
CDR3nt: TGTGCTCTTGGGGAAAACGGTACTGGGGGACCCACCGATAAACTCATCTTT
CDR3aa: CALGENGTGGPTDKLIF

len: 20
v_gene: TRDV1
d_gene: .
abundance: .
j_gene: TRDJ1
CDR3nt: TGTGCTCTTGGGGAGATTCCTACTTGGGGGGGGATGCTGTACACCGATAAACTCATCTTT
CDR3aa: CALGEIPTWGGMLYTDKLIF

len: 19
v_gene: TRDV1
d_gene: TRDD3
abundance: few
j_gene: TRDJ1
CDR3nt: TGTGCTCTTGGGGAAGTTGCCACTTCAGTACTGGGGGATACCGATAAACTCATCTTT
CDR3aa: CALGEVATSVLGDTDKLIF